This T cell receptor (beta chain) appears in the sequencing data of a study of blood T cells in healthy people across ages. This clonotype turned up a few times. The CDR3 runs to 13 residues. With 0 bases removed from V and 8 bases from J, the gap between germline ends came to 10 bases. Germline CDR1 and CDR2: MNHEY and SMNVEV (reference sequence). A second PCR, run for about 7 to 11 cycles, used a sample-barcoded 5' primer plus a J-beta primer mix. A single record per CDR3 protein comes from TCRdb applying MiXCR to the 5' RACE reads. The sample consists of more than 900,000 distinct CDR3 sequences, about 25% of them appearing once. This sample also belongs to another study, concerning T cells of mothers and their children. As that report states: Overlap ran slightly, non-significantly higher for related than unrelated mother-child pairs.

V usage is TRBV27 and J usage is TRBJ1-2; D is perhaps TRBD1 (6 bases). The sequence was collected from a girl aged 2-15 years in good health. Specimen: blood. The CDR3 bases are TGTGCCAGCAGTTTATCGATTGGGGGCGGCTACACCTTC. As protein: CASSLSIGGGYTF.